The sequence of this TCR beta chain was determined in a study of regulatory T cells in long-lasting Graves disease. Study results and limitations: Lower TCR diversity was seen in persistent Graves' patients than in newly diagnosed ones.

Arm-PCR of CDR3 regions and iRepertoire HTBI primers were used to build TCR beta libraries. In the original processing: Identification of gene segments yielded over 60 TRBV and some 14 TRBJ across samples. A single record per CDR3 protein comes from TCRdb applying MiXCR to the multiplex PCR reads. These V and J calls originate from TCRdb's pipeline instead of the authors' own analysis. The repertoire holds about 470,000 distinct CDR3 sequences, less than 25% seen once, with under 9% in the top ten. Germline CDR1 is MNHGY and CDR2 is SVAAGI. The CDR3 sequence is 16 residues long. V gave up 4 bases and J gave up 7 bases, with 20 bases separating them. Points on this clonotype: Its target is not known.

Time point noted: persistent/refractory GD, antithyroid drugs over 5 years with positive TRAb. There was RNA extracted from PBMCs, and the TCR library was made from it. Investigators report Graves' disease was diagnosed under American Thyroid Association guidelines. This specimen was peripheral blood mononuclear cells (PBMCs), taken when the disease was refractory, from a patient treated with antithyroid drugs. The chain combines TRBV6-9 with TRBJ2-1; D call uncertain. The origin of this receptor is a female donor with Graves disease. The CDR3 coding sequence is TGTGCCAGCAGTTTCCAGCGCCCCACCGCAGCGAATGAGCAGTTCTTC. This translates into CASSFQRPTAANEQFF.